Presented here are 21 T cell receptor beta chains from one specimen sequenced in a study of OX40 agonist ivuxolimab in advanced cancers. Clones were read by immunoSEQ multiplex PCR, and TCRdb kept only the in-frame ones, dropping some. Here the sample spans about 61,000 clones, 86% being singletons. The input for sequencing was CD4+ or CD8+ T cells sorted from blood, taken in a trial of the OX40 agonist ivuxolimab. These receptors all come from an adult with an advanced solid tumor such as melanoma, head and neck, liver or kidney cancer.

J is TRBJ2-1 and V is TRBV4-2; 11 bases agree with TRBD1. J gave up 7 bases and V 2 bases, and 4 bases lay outside the gene matches. Germline assignment: CDR1 LGHNA and CDR2 YNFKEQ. This CDR3 contains 15 residues. In nucleotides, the CDR3 is TGTGCCAGCAGCCAACCCGGGACAGGGGGTAATGAGCAGTTCTTC. Its protein product is CASSQPGTGGNEQFF.

This clone was detected only a few times. This chain joins TRBV5-1 and TRBJ1-4; TRBD1 matches at 8 bases. V lost 0 bases and J lost 8; bases outside the gene matches: 6. The CDR3 runs 15 residues. CDR1 and CDR2 (germline): SGHRS, YFSETQ. This CDR3 reads CASSLAPDRGEKLFF. Written as DNA, the CDR3 is TGCGCCAGCAGCTTGGCCCCAGACAGGGGCGAAAAACTGTTTTTT. Variable domain in full (rest from reference TRBV5-1 and TRBJ1-4): KAGVTQTPRYLIKTRGQQVTLSCSPISGHRSVSWYQQTPGQGLQFLFEYFSETQRNKGNFPGRFSGRQFSNSRSEMNVSTLELGDSALYLCASSLAPDRGEKLFFGSGTQLSVL.

The V call is TRBV7-9, the J call TRBJ2-1; D ambiguous. Germline assignment: CDR1 SEHNR and CDR2 FQNEAQ (reference sequence). V lost 0 bases and J 9 bases, leaving 15 bases between the germline ends. The CDR3 totals 15 residues. The CDR3 is CASSLAGFLWPEQFF. The DNA for the CDR3 is TGTGCCAGCAGCTTAGCGGGGTTTTTGTGGCCTGAGCAGTTCTTC.

V and J are TRBV6-1 and TRBJ1-2; no clear D. The CDR3 sequence is 14 residues long. Per the germline V gene, CDR1 is MNHNS and CDR2 is SASEGT. V was clipped by 7 bases and J by 5 bases, with 17 bases between them. The CDR3 loop reads CASKTGTASYGYTF. The CDR3 DNA reads as TGTGCCAGCAAAACCGGAACTGCCTCTTATGGCTACACCTTC.

The chain links TRBV9 to TRBJ2-1, with TRBD2 matching 9 bases. The V and J ends lost 0 bases and 8 bases, in that order; junction bases with no gene match: 6. The CDR3 is 15 amino acids. Per germline, CDR1 SGDLS and CDR2 YYNGEE. The CDR3: CASSVAAGGGDEQFF. The CDR3 DNA is TGTGCCAGCAGCGTAGCGGCGGGGGGGGGCGATGAGCAGTTCTTC.

The chain uses TRBV5-1 and TRBJ1-3; no firm D call. The germline V and J ends were trimmed by 2 bases and 1 base, with 7 bases remaining between them. There are 14 residues in the CDR3. The germline V gene encodes CDR1 SGHRS and CDR2 YFSETQ. CDR3 nucleotides: TGCGCCAGCAGCTTTGGCCCGTCTGGAAACACCATATATTTT. This codes for CASSFGPSGNTIYF.

The table lists this clone with a count of one. The V and J genes are TRBV10-2 and TRBJ1-1; 9 bases line up with TRBD1. CDR1 and CDR2 from the germline V gene are WSHSY and SAAADI. This CDR3 has 15 residues. The V and J ends lost 6 bases and 5 bases, in that order; junction bases with no gene match: 10. The DNA for the CDR3 is TGCGCCAGCAGAGAACCGGGACAGGGCAGAACTGAAGCTTTCTTT. It encodes CASREPGQGRTEAFF.

This chain uses TRBV7-9 with TRBJ2-7; no firm D call. CDR1 and CDR2 (germline): SEHNR, FQNEAQ (reference sequence). The CDR3 extends over 10 amino acids. V shed 4 bases and J shed 5 bases, with 3 bases lying between them. The DNA for the CDR3 is TGTGCCAGCAGCTCTGACGAGCAGTACTTC. Protein product: CASSSDEQYF.

J is TRBJ2-5 and V is TRBV7-2; D is unresolved. Trimming stripped 5 bases from V and 5 bases from J, with 12 bases between. The CDR3 extends over 13 amino acids. Germline assignment: CDR1 SGHTA and CDR2 FQGNSA. CDR3 in DNA: TGTGCCAGCAGCCCCTATCTCGTCGAGACCCAGTACTTC. This translates into CASSPYLVETQYF. The full variable domain, rest sourced from reference TRBV7-2 and TRBJ2-5, is GAGVSQSPSNKVTEKGKDVELRCDPISGHTALYWYRQSLGQGLEFLIYFQGNSAPDKSGLPSDRFSAERTGGSVSTLTIQRTQQEDSAVYLCASSPYLVETQYFGPGTRLLVL.

This chain joins TRBV7-2 and TRBJ1-5, with D possibly TRBD1 on 6 matching bases. CDR3 length: 12 amino acids. The ends were cut back, 6 bases at V and 3 bases at J, with 6 bases in the middle. Germline CDR1 and CDR2: SGHTA and FQGNSA. The CDR3 loop is CASRGANQPQHF. The CDR3 coding sequence is TGTGCCAGCAGGGGGGCCAATCAGCCCCAGCATTTT. The complete variable domain, with remaining parts taken from reference TRBV7-2 and TRBJ1-5, reads GAGVSQSPSNKVTEKGKDVELRCDPISGHTALYWYRQSLGQGLEFLIYFQGNSAPDKSGLPSDRFSAERTGGSVSTLTIQRTQQEDSAVYLCASRGANQPQHFGDGTRLSIL.

The J gene is TRBJ2-1, the V gene TRBV4-2, with 10 nucleotides matching TRBD2. With V trimmed by 4 bases and J by 3 bases, 6 bases remained unmatched. This CDR3 has 16 amino acids. Germline CDR1 LGHNA, CDR2 YNFKEQ. The CDR3 region has the DNA TGTGCCAGCAGCCGGAGACTAGCGGGTGTCTACAATGAGCAGTTCTTC. The encoded protein is CASSRRLAGVYNEQFF.

This clone was seen a single time. The chain joins TRBV27 to TRBJ2-7, with D perhaps given as TRBD1 or TRBD2 (5 bases each). Germline CDR1 is MNHEY and CDR2 is SMNVEV (reference sequence). There are 17 residues in the CDR3. V was trimmed by 2 bases and J by 9 bases, leaving 26 bases between them. The CDR3 spells CASSLIYRPGTFSRQYF. CDR3 bases: TGTGCCAGCAGTTTAATATACCGACCGGGGACCTTTAGTAGGCAGTACTTC.

V and J are TRBV10-2 and TRBJ1-1; perhaps TRBD1 as D (5 bases). Germline assignment: CDR1 WSHSY and CDR2 SAAADI. CDR3 length: 14 residues. The V end was cut by 8 bases, the J end by 4 bases, with 17 bases between. In DNA, the CDR3 is TGCGCCAGCCACTCTCCGGGCAGGGTCACTGAAGCTTTCTTT. This encodes CASHSPGRVTEAFF.

The V and J genes are TRBV5-1 and TRBJ1-6; D uncertain. V lost 0 bases and J 0 bases, leaving 4 bases between the germline ends. CDR1 is SGHRS and CDR2 is YFSETQ in the germline V gene. The CDR3 has 15 residues. CDR3 residues: CASSLDGSYNSPLHF. The DNA for the CDR3 is TGCGCCAGCAGCTTGGATGGCTCCTATAATTCACCCCTCCACTTT. The whole variable domain, filled in from reference TRBV5-1 and TRBJ1-6, reads KAGVTQTPRYLIKTRGQQVTLSCSPISGHRSVSWYQQTPGQGLQFLFEYFSETQRNKGNFPGRFSGRQFSNSRSEMNVSTLELGDSALYLCASSLDGSYNSPLHFGNGTRLTVT.

The chain carries TRBV28 and TRBJ1-1; D gene ambiguous. The CDR3 loop spans 14 amino acids. V was pared by 1 base and J by 0 bases, with 6 bases between. Germline V gene lookup returns CDR1 MDHEN and CDR2 SYDVKM. The CDR3, as DNA: TGTGCCAGCAGTTTATTTAGGGTGAACACTGAAGCTTTCTTT. Translating gives CASSLFRVNTEAFF.

The gene calls are TRBV11-3 and TRBJ2-2; D gene ambiguous. This CDR3 comprises 14 residues. CDR1 is SGHNT and CDR2 is YENEEA in the germline V gene. The V end was cut by 1 base, the J end by 2 bases, with 5 bases between. CDR3 DNA: TGTGCCAGCAGCTTAGCGGGTAACACCGGGGAGCTGTTTTTT. This encodes CASSLAGNTGELFF.

The chain recombines TRBV7-2 with TRBJ1-1; D not resolved. The CDR3 runs 13 residues. V was cut by 2 bases and J by 7 bases, with 11 bases left in between. In germline, CDR1 is SGHTA, CDR2 FQGNSA. The CDR3 here is CASSLLGGDEAFF. The DNA of the CDR3 is TGTGCCAGCAGCTTATTGGGTGGGGATGAAGCTTTCTTT.

V gene TRBV5-1 combines with J gene TRBJ1-4; 10 positions agree with TRBD1. V lost 0 bases, J lost 0 bases, and 2 bases stayed unmatched. The germline V gene encodes CDR1 SGHRS and CDR2 YFSETQ. The CDR3 contains 17 residues. CDR3 nucleotides: TGCGCCAGCAGCTTGGGGGACAGGGGATCAACTAATGAAAAACTGTTTTTT. Amino acid sequence: CASSLGDRGSTNEKLFF.

The J gene is TRBJ2-5, the V gene TRBV5-1; 7 nucleotides match TRBD2. The CDR3 has 15 residues. In germline, CDR1 is SGHRS, CDR2 YFSETQ. J gave up 1 base and V 6 bases, and 9 bases lay outside the gene matches. In DNA, the CDR3 is TGCGCCAGCATTCCGGGGGACTACCCCCAAGAGACCCAGTACTTC. It yields the protein CASIPGDYPQETQYF. Based on the CDR3 plus reference TRBV5-1 and TRBJ2-5, the full variable domain is KAGVTQTPRYLIKTRGQQVTLSCSPISGHRSVSWYQQTPGQGLQFLFEYFSETQRNKGNFPGRFSGRQFSNSRSEMNVSTLELGDSALYLCASIPGDYPQETQYFGPGTRLLVL.

This clone was seen only once. The chain couples TRBV29-1 to TRBJ2-5; 11 bases fit TRBD1. The CDR3 has 14 residues. Germline loops: CDR1 SQVTM, CDR2 ANQGSEA. V shed 0 bases and J 6 bases; nucleotides not matched to a gene: 3. CDR3 sequence (DNA): TGCAGCGTTGAAGAAGGGACAGGGGGTCAGACCCAGTACTTC. Translation gives CSVEEGTGGQTQYF.

This clone appeared once. V usage is TRBV18 and J usage is TRBJ1-6; no clear D. The V end was cut by 3 bases, the J end by 8 bases, with 17 bases between. The CDR3 is 16 residues long. The germline CDR1 and CDR2 sequences are KGHSH and LQKENI. CDR3 in DNA: TGTGCCAGCTCACCGAGTAGACTCCCGGCAGATTCACCCCTCCACTTT. It codes for CASSPSRLPADSPLHF.